One T cell receptor beta chain is described in this entry. The target antigen is unknown. The same CDR3 can be traced to other DNA sequences in this sample. The record originates from a study of shared clonotypes between healthy human individuals. Findings of the study overall: What naive subsets generally showed was a larger estimated richness than memory subsets showed. Sampling involved blood alone; tissue repertoires likely differ.

CD4+ cell separation produced CD45RA+ naive and CD45RA-negative memory subsets. Measured with immunoSEQ multiplex PCR; TCRdb has only the in-frame clones, and not every one. The sample comprises 2 million to 3 million clones, around 94% of which are singletons, and 0.11% to 0.15% rests with the top ten. This CDR3 comprises 13 residues. V was clipped by 2 bases and J by 0 bases, with 6 bases between them. From germline, CDR1 is SGHRS and CDR2 YFSETQ. The sequencing input was naive CD4+ T cells sorted from blood. Subset noted: CD45RA+ positively selected. V usage is TRBV5-1 and J usage is TRBJ2-7; D perhaps matches TRBD1 (5 bases). The sequence came from a man younger than 35 in good health. The CDR3 sequence is CASSFQGSYEQYF. In nucleotides, the CDR3 is TGCGCCAGCAGCTTTCAGGGCTCCTACGAGCAGTACTTC. Combining the CDR3 with reference TRBV5-1 and TRBJ2-7 gives the whole variable domain KAGVTQTPRYLIKTRGQQVTLSCSPISGHRSVSWYQQTPGQGLQFLFEYFSETQRNKGNFPGRFSGRQFSNSRSEMNVSTLELGDSALYLCASSFQGSYEQYFGPGTRLTVT.